This TCR beta chain was found in a study of shared clonotypes between healthy human individuals. Study-wide points: Sorted-subset sequencing, rarefaction showed, was incomplete despite large depth. Naive CD4 clonotypes were shared across several donors at roughly 5.5%.

To note about this clone: The antigen remains undetermined.

Naive CD8 cells, CD45RO-negative and positively selected for CCR7, excluded terminally differentiated effector memory CD45RA+ cells. The donors were all Caucasian adults (living in Nashville, Tennessee). Samples underwent the assay at deep level. The data were produced by immunoSEQ multiplex PCR, yet TCRdb's version contains in-frame clones alone and is incomplete. The repertoire holds fewer than 800,000 clones, with just over 90% as singletons. The CDR3 loop spans 14 amino acids. This TCR derives from a young man in good health. This chain uses TRBV21-1 with TRBJ2-7. TRBV21-1 is a pseudogene locus. The sequenced sample consisted of naive CD8+ T cells sorted from blood. The CDR3 DNA reads as TGTGCCAGCAATCCCCTGCTTAGGTCGGACGAGCAGTACTTC. It codes for CASNPLLRSDEQYF.